The 8 T cell receptor beta chains below come from one sample, sequenced in a study of response to subunit inactivated influenza vaccine. Using its own MiXCR run on the RT-PCR reads, TCRdb lists one record per CDR3 protein. The table lists approximately 530,000 distinct CDR3 sequences, 6% to 9% of them singletons. The sample was PBMCs from blood, taken about 24 months after vaccination. Receptors were obtained from a man aged 50 to 69 who received an inactivated influenza vaccine.

This clonotype has ten or more counts. V is TRBV5-1 and J is TRBJ2-3; 9 bases fit TRBD1. V was clipped by 4 bases and J by 4 bases; unmatched bases: 7. The CDR3 length is 15 residues. Per the germline V gene, CDR1 is SGHRS and CDR2 is YFSETQ. CDR3 protein: CASSLGDRDSDTQYF. In nucleotides, the CDR3 is TGCGCCAGCAGCCTCGGGGACAGGGACTCAGATACGCAGTATTTT. Based on the CDR3 plus reference TRBV5-1 and TRBJ2-3, the full variable domain is KAGVTQTPRYLIKTRGQQVTLSCSPISGHRSVSWYQQTPGQGLQFLFEYFSETQRNKGNFPGRFSGRQFSNSRSEMNVSTLELGDSALYLCASSLGDRDSDTQYFGPGTRLTVL.

This clonotype has a count of ten or more. The V call is TRBV28, the J call TRBJ1-1, with 8 bases lining up with TRBD1. This CDR3 spans 14 amino acids. V lost 5 bases, J lost 4 bases, and 6 bases stayed unmatched. Per the germline V gene, CDR1 is MDHEN and CDR2 is SYDVKM. The CDR3 nucleotides read TGTGCCAGCAGTGCAACAGGGGGTTCCACTGAAGCTTTCTTT. As protein: CASSATGGSTEAFF.

This clonotype appeared a few times. The V gene is TRBV10-3, the J gene TRBJ2-2; 9 bases line up with TRBD1. The CDR3 is 18 residues long. V shed 0 bases and J 4 bases; nucleotides not matched to a gene: 9. CDR1 and CDR2 (germline): ENHRY, SYGVKD. In DNA, the CDR3 is TGTGCCATCAGTGAGTCTACCGCTGGGACAGGGTTCACCGGGGAGCTGTTTTTT. This gives the protein CAISESTAGTGFTGELFF.

V usage is TRBV20-1 and J usage is TRBJ2-3, with 11 bases lining up with TRBD2. Germline trimming cut 4 bases from V and 2 bases from J; bases unmatched to any gene: 11. CDR1 and CDR2 from the germline V gene are DFQATT and SNEGSKA (reference sequence). The CDR3 has 17 amino acids. The CDR3: CSATGTSGRQYTDTQYF. The CDR3 DNA is TGCAGTGCTACAGGGACTAGCGGTCGACAGTACACAGATACGCAGTATTTT.

This chain joins TRBV29-1 and TRBJ2-7; 7 bases match TRBD1. The CDR3 loop spans 13 amino acids. Germline V gene lookup returns CDR1 SQVTM and CDR2 ANQGSEA. V was pared by 6 bases and J by 0 bases, with 5 bases of the junction left unmatched. The CDR3 DNA sequence: TGCAGCGTGAGGGGGCAATCCTCCTACGAGCAGTACTTC. Translated, it gives CSVRGQSSYEQYF.

The chain is built from TRBV5-6 and TRBJ2-2; 9 nucleotides agree with TRBD2. The CDR3 spans 13 residues. V lost 5 bases, J lost 8 bases, and 4 bases stayed unmatched. From germline, CDR1 is SGHDT and CDR2 YYEEEE. CDR3 amino acids: CASRPGLAGELFF. The DNA of the CDR3 is TGTGCCAGCAGGCCGGGACTAGCTGGGGAGCTGTTTTTT.

At least ten counts were recorded for this clonotype. CDR3 region: CASSQDGGGNNEQFF. CDR3 nucleotide sequence: TGCGCCAGCAGCCAAGATGGCGGGGGAAACAATGAGCAGTTCTTC. The rearrangement joins TRBV4-3 to TRBJ2-1; 7 nucleotides match TRBD2. The CDR3 length is 15 residues. Germline assignment: CDR1 LGHNA and CDR2 YSLEER. V lost 0 bases and J lost 5; bases outside the gene matches: 4.

This clonotype has ten or more counts. Sequence at one end of the junction differs from germline and may be a read error. The V gene is TRBV5-1, the J gene TRBJ2-1; no firm D call. This CDR3 contains 14 residues. Germline V gene data show CDR1 as SGHRS and CDR2 as YFSETQ. The CDR3 sequence: CASSLTGSHNEQFF. In nucleotides, the CDR3 is TGCGCCAGCAGCTTGACTGGCTCCCACAATGAGCAGTTCTTC.